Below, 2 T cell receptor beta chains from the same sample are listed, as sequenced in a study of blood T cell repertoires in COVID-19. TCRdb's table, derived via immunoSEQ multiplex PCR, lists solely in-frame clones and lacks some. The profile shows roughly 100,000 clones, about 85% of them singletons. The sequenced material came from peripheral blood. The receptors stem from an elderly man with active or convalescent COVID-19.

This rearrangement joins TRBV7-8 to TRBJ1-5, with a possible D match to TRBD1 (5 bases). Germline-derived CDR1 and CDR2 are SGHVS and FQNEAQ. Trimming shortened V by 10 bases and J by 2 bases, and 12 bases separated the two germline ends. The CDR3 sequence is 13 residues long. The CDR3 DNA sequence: TGTGCCATCGCGGGAGGGGGCAATCAGCCCCAGCATTTT. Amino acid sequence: CAIAGGGNQPQHF.

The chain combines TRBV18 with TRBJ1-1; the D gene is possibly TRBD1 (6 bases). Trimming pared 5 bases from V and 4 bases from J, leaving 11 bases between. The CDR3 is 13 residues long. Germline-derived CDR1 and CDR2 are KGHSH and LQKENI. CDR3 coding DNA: TGTGCCAGCTCAGCAGGGGTCGCCACTGAAGCTTTCTTT. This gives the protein CASSAGVATEAFF.